This T cell receptor (beta chain) was sequenced during a study of PD-1 blockade in classical Hodgkin lymphoma. Repertoires were generated with immunoSEQ multiplex PCR, while TCRdb's copy carries only in-frame clones and drops some. Among 55,000 to 75,000 clones, 71% were seen once, and the ten largest hold about 9.1%. The CDR3 runs 16 residues. Germline loops: CDR1 MRHNA, CDR2 SNTAGT. V shed 5 bases, J shed 4 bases, and the junction held 11 bases outside the gene matches. In every patient, relapse followed autologous stem cell transplantation, while exposure to brentuximab vedotin differed. Sample: peripheral blood mononuclear cells (PBMCs), taken before the second cycle of nivolumab. This chain connects TRBV6-4 to TRBJ2-1; TRBD2 matches 7 bases. The sequence was obtained from a human donor with classical Hodgkin lymphoma. CDR3 coding DNA: TGTGCCAGCAGTACTATGACTAGCCTGGGGTACAATGAGCAGTTCTTC. Translation: CASSTMTSLGYNEQFF.